A single sample gave rise to the 20 T cell receptor beta chains below, sequenced in a study of T cells after yellow fever vaccination. TCRdb recomputed calls from the 5' RACE reads with MiXCR, one row per CDR3 protein. The table has some 110,000 distinct CDR3 sequences, approximately 7% seen once. The sample here was CD4+ T cells sorted from PBMCs, taken roughly 10 days after the first yellow fever vaccination. These receptors were obtained from a man between 18 and 35 years old who received the YFV17D yellow fever vaccine.

The sample holds many counts of this clonotype. The chain couples TRBV12-3 or TRBV12-4 to TRBJ2-2, with D uncertain. V was trimmed by 7 bases and J by 1 base, leaving 13 bases between them. The CDR3 is made up of 15 amino acids. CDR3 nucleotides: TGTGCCAGCACCTCCCGGGCCCTGAACACCGGGGAGCTGTTTTTT. Its translation is CASTSRALNTGELFF.

The table lists this clonotype with many counts. V gene TRBV2 combines with J gene TRBJ1-1, with TRBD1 as a possible D gene (6 bases). Per the germline V gene, CDR1 is SNHLY and CDR2 is FYNNEI. Trimming cost V 8 bases and J 9 bases, with 19 bases left between them. The CDR3 totals 13 residues. CDR3 in DNA: TGTGCCAGCGGAAGTACAGGGAGGGGGAAAGCTTTCTTT. Its protein is CASGSTGRGKAFF.

This clonotype was seen at least ten times. The J gene is TRBJ2-7, the V gene TRBV28; 8 bases are a match to TRBD1. The length of the CDR3 is 13 residues. Germline V gene lookup returns CDR1 MDHEN and CDR2 SYDVKM. Trimming removed 5 bases from V and 0 bases from J; junction bases left unmatched: 0. The CDR3: CASSTGGSYEQYV. The CDR3 nucleotides read TGTGCCAGCAGTACAGGGGGCTCCTACGAGCAGTACGTC.

In its sample, this clonotype was seen many times. The CDR3 DNA follows: TGTGCCAGCAGTTTAATGGGTCCCGGCACCGGGGAGCTGTTTTTT. It yields the protein CASSLMGPGTGELFF. The V and J genes are TRBV27 and TRBJ2-2, with no clear D. Trimming took off 2 bases at V and 4 bases at J, with 11 bases between the two ends. The CDR3 loop spans 15 amino acids. From germline, CDR1 is MNHEY and CDR2 SMNVEV (reference sequence).

This clonotype was detected many times. The gene calls are TRBV9 and TRBJ1-6, with TRBD1 as a possible D gene (6 bases). This CDR3 comprises 15 residues. V lost 3 bases to trimming and J lost 3 bases, with 10 bases between them. The V gene's germline CDR1 is SGDLS and CDR2 YYNGEE. This CDR3 is CASSGGQNYNSPLHF. The CDR3 DNA sequence: TGTGCCAGCAGCGGTGGACAGAACTATAATTCACCCCTCCACTTT.

This clonotype was observed many times. V usage is TRBV21-1 and J usage is TRBJ2-7; TRBD1 is taken as the D call from the table, unchecked against the DNA. TRBV21-1 counts as a pseudogene. The length of the CDR3 is 13 residues. CDR3: CALEGTWGYEQYF. The DNA for the CDR3 is TGTGCCTTGGAGGGGACATGGGGCTACGAGCAGTACTTC.

This clonotype has a count of ten or more. The chain carries TRBV18 and TRBJ2-3; unclear D gene. Germline CDR1 and CDR2: KGHSH and LQKENI. Trimming removed 2 bases from V and 6 bases from J, with 3 bases in between. This CDR3 is built from 11 residues. CDR3 loop: CASSPMDTQYF. CDR3 DNA: TGTGCCAGCTCACCAATGGATACGCAGTATTTT.

At least ten counts were recorded for this clonotype. The V call is TRBV3-1, the J call TRBJ2-3; 8 bases are a match to TRBD2. Germline loops: CDR1 LGHDT, CDR2 YNNKEL (reference sequence). This CDR3 is 16 amino acids long. Germline trimming cut 3 bases from V and 6 bases from J; bases unmatched to any gene: 11. CDR3 amino acids: CASSHGGAGVGDTQYF. The CDR3 DNA follows: TGTGCCAGCAGCCACGGGGGGGCCGGGGTCGGCGATACGCAGTATTTT.

At least ten counts were recorded for this clonotype. The rearrangement joins TRBV2 to TRBJ1-1, with D perhaps TRBD1 (6 bases). Trimming left V 2 bases short and J 6 bases short, with 10 bases between. The CDR3 loop spans 13 amino acids. Germline assignment: CDR1 SNHLY and CDR2 FYNNEI. The CDR3 sequence: CASSELEGAEAFF. In DNA, the CDR3 is TGTGCCAGCAGTGAATTGGAGGGGGCTGAAGCTTTCTTT.

This clonotype appeared many times. The V gene is TRBV10-3, the J gene TRBJ1-4, with 9 bases that match TRBD1. The germline CDR1 and CDR2 sequences are ENHRY and SYGVKD. CDR3 length: 13 amino acids. Trimming cost V 7 bases and J 8 bases; bases outside gene matches: 5. CDR3 DNA: TGTGCCATCAAGGGACAGGGAGGAGAAAAACTGTTTTTT. Amino acid sequence: CAIKGQGGEKLFF.

This clonotype was observed at least ten times. The chain carries TRBV20-1 and TRBJ1-4, with D tentatively TRBD1 (5 bases). Trimming shortened V by 7 bases and J by 13 bases, and 19 bases separated the two germline ends. This CDR3 has 12 residues. Germline V gene data show CDR1 as DFQATT and CDR2 as SNEGSKA (reference sequence). CDR3: CSVDRQGSGLFF. For the CDR3, the DNA is TGCAGTGTCGATAGGCAGGGATCTGGACTGTTTTTT.

J is TRBJ2-3 and V is TRBV19; D remains ambiguous. Looked up from germline, CDR1 is LNHDA and CDR2 is SQIVND (reference sequence). The CDR3 has 14 residues. V was clipped by 6 bases and J by 0 bases, with 10 bases between them. The CDR3, as DNA: TGTGCCAGTAGAACCCAGCCCAGCACAGATACGCAGTATTTT. This gives the protein CASRTQPSTDTQYF.

This clonotype was counted at least ten times. The chain recombines TRBV29-1 with TRBJ2-2; D is ambiguous. Trimming pared 7 bases from V and 1 base from J, leaving 4 bases between. Germline V gene data show CDR1 as SQVTM and CDR2 as ANQGSEA. The CDR3 is 11 residues long. CDR3 DNA sequence: TGCAGCGCGGAGAACACCGGGGAGCTGTTTTTT. Translated: CSAENTGELFF.

The J gene is TRBJ2-2, the V gene TRBV5-1, with TRBD2 matching 8 bases. The CDR3 consists of 16 residues. Germline V gene lookup returns CDR1 SGHRS and CDR2 YFSETQ. The V gene end was trimmed by 7 bases and the J gene end by 0 bases; junction bases not matched to a gene: 8. For the CDR3, the DNA is TGCGCCAGCTCCTCGACTAGCGCTGCGAACACCGGGGAGCTGTTTTTT. This encodes CASSSTSAANTGELFF.

This clonotype showed up many times. The chain employs TRBV7-9 and TRBJ2-1; maybe TRBD1 (5 bases). Germline assignment: CDR1 SEHNR and CDR2 FQNEAQ (reference sequence). Deletions cut 5 bases from V and 0 bases from J, with 17 bases between. The length of the CDR3 is 17 residues. CDR3 sequence reads: CASSDWGLPSSYNEQFF. The CDR3 bases are TGTGCCAGCAGCGACTGGGGCCTACCTAGCTCCTACAATGAGCAGTTCTTC.

This clonotype has at least ten counts. This chain connects TRBV20-1 to TRBJ2-7, with D unclear. V was clipped by 0 bases and J by 4 bases, with 7 bases between them. Per the germline V gene, CDR1 is DFQATT and CDR2 is SNEGSKA (reference sequence). The length of the CDR3 is 12 residues. CDR3 region: CSARDRRYEQYF. CDR3 nucleotide sequence: TGCAGTGCTAGAGATCGCCGTTACGAGCAGTACTTC.

This clonotype was seen repeatedly, ten times or more. This chain connects TRBV12-3 or TRBV12-4 to TRBJ2-1, with D possibly matching TRBD1 (6 bases). This CDR3 region has 14 residues. V lost 5 bases and J 4 bases, leaving 12 bases between the germline ends. CDR3 coding DNA: TGTGCCAGCAGTACAGGGTTCCTGTACAATGAGCAGTTCTTC. Protein sequence: CASSTGFLYNEQFF.

Ten or more counts support this clonotype. V gene TRBV29-1 combines with J gene TRBJ1-1; D is undetermined. The CDR3 has 12 amino acids. Germline V CDR1 and CDR2: SQVTM, ANQGSEA. V was clipped by 3 bases and J by 10 bases, with 15 bases between them. The CDR3 sequence: CSVDRQFLGAFF. DNA for the CDR3: TGCAGCGTTGATCGGCAGTTTTTGGGAGCTTTCTTT. The whole variable domain, remainder taken from reference TRBV29-1 and TRBJ1-1, is SAVISQKPSRDICQRGTSLTIQCQVDSQVTMMFWYRQQPGQSLTLIATANQGSEATYESGFVIDKFPISRPNLTFSTLTVSNMSPEDSSIYLCSVDRQFLGAFFGQGTRLTVV.

This clonotype was detected ten times or more. The chain joins TRBV9 to TRBJ2-7; 7 nucleotides match TRBD1. This CDR3 has 14 residues. After removal of 2 bases from V and 3 bases from J, the junction contained 5 bases not matched to a gene. Germline CDR1 SGDLS, CDR2 YYNGEE. Written as DNA, the CDR3 is TGTGCCAGCAGCGTGAACAGGGGAGACTACGAGCAGTACTTC. Protein: CASSVNRGDYEQYF.

There are many counts of this clonotype. The genes are TRBV14 and TRBJ2-3; no clear D gene. Germline V gene sequence: CDR1 SGHDN, CDR2 FVKESK. The CDR3 is 12 amino acids. Deletions cut 3 bases from V and 3 bases from J, with 4 bases between. The CDR3 DNA reads as TGTGCCAGCAGCCATTGGACAGATACGCAGTATTTT. Translating gives CASSHWTDTQYF.